This TCR beta chain emerged from a study of blood T cells in healthy people across ages (dated by TCRdb to the mid-2010s). For context, the study as a whole: Template switching captured roughly one uniquely barcoded TCR beta cDNA molecule per two T cells in model experiments. To track age-related changes in TCR beta repertoire diversity, the study relied on deep sequencing normalized with unique cDNA molecular identifiers. Four age groups were formed from the donors: young (average roughly 15 years), middle-aged (just under 40), aged (around 62) and long-lived (around 80). To avoid experimental bias, donors of different ages were randomly spread across the sequencing lanes. Two additional independent replicas of 1 million unique cDNA reads from the same blood draw were analyzed for two donors (one aged 18 to 30 and one aged 80 or older). Broader findings and caveats from the paper: Compared with the aged group, more naive CD4+ T cells, fewer expanded clones and increased TCR diversity were shown by the long-lived group, suggesting age selection. Because donor CMV infection status was unknown, age-related changes in expanded clonotypes were potentially confounded. Total diversity estimates from one million sequenced T cells were considered lower bounds and underestimates. The percentage of naive T cells measured by flow cytometry correlated strongly with observed TCR beta diversity. Since profiling was done on bulk unsorted PBMCs, naive and antigen-experienced compartments could not be conclusively compared. As age increased, observed TCR beta diversity per million T cells dropped in a roughly linear way, and a significant reduction was already evident by age about 40.

Worth noting for this clonotype: This receptor's antigen is unknown. The conserved final phenylalanine or tryptophan is absent from the CDR3, which likely points to a read error.

The approximately 39 donors, aged about 6 to 95 years, were systemically healthy Caucasian individuals from Russia. Each donor gave 8.5 to 10 milliliters of peripheral blood, collected into EDTA-treated Vacutainer tubes. Ficoll-Paque density-gradient centrifugation was used to isolate PBMCs, with at least 7 million per sample. Trizol reagent was used to extract total RNA from the PBMCs, yielding at least 6 micrograms per sample. For every donor, an aliquot of PBMCs went through flow cytometry to measure the percentages of naive CD45RAhigh/CD27high T cells. The library was obtained by 5' RACE. Sequenced on an Illumina HiSeq 2500. A second PCR of about 6 to 11 cycles was performed with a sample-barcoded 5' primer and a J-beta primer mix. A unique molecular identifier was introduced onto each TCR beta cDNA molecule by a template-switch 5' adaptor carrying 12 random nucleotides. Each sample yielded at least 2.5 million CDR3-containing paired-end reads. All of the RNA was converted into first-strand cDNA using the Mint cDNA synthesis kit, with a TRBC-specific oligonucleotide serving as the primer. Following uracil-DNA glycosylase treatment, a first 18-cycle PCR with universal primers M1SS and BC2_uni_R was performed on all cDNA. Turning to the authors' computational methods: Each sample was normalized by randomly selecting 1 million high-quality reads, each carrying a distinct molecular identifier. Instead of being binned into consensus sequences, reads that shared molecular identifiers were thrown out. CDR3 identification, clonotype clustering and error correction used MiTCR with a Q25 quality threshold and the strictest error-elimination algorithm. A nonparametric unseen species model with Euler transformation was used to estimate a lower bound on total TCR beta diversity. The public reads were quality trimmed at Q25 with fastp and then assembled into clones with MiXCR by TCRdb, keeping productive beta chains. Under each unique CDR3 protein, matching rows form one entry showing the most common genes and DNA. In this record, the V and J calls reflect TCRdb's handling and not the investigators' own analysis. The sample profile shows hundreds of thousands of distinct CDR3 sequences; roughly 26% of them were found once. Of the sample, around 15% is held by the ten largest clones.

The germline V gene (reference sequence) yields WNHNN for CDR1 and SYGVQD for CDR2. The CDR3 is 15 amino acids in total, end residues counted. Kept here is only the CDR3 DNA, which spans 45 bases and is read in frame from base 1. The V end gives up 3 bases and the J end 3 bases, leaving 6 bases in the junction not matched to a gene. The chain uses TRBV10-1 and TRBJ2-7; 9 of the junction bases match TRBD2. The sequence was obtained from a woman older than 75 in good health. Sequenced: blood. The CDR3 has the sequence CASSDNLAGSYEQYL. The DNA sequence reads TGCGCCAGCAGTGATAATCTAGCGGGGAGCTACGAGCAGTACTTA.